This T cell receptor (beta chain) was profiled in a study of blood T cell repertoires in COVID-19. About the research overall: Italy, Spain and the United States were the sources of the convalescent and acute COVID-19 samples. Sample material is recorded as cDNA or gDNA derived from T cells, B-cell-depleted T cells, or PBMCs.

Trimming took off 4 bases at V and 2 bases at J, with 13 bases between the two ends. The V gene's germline CDR1 is LGHNA and CDR2 YSLEER. The CDR3 is 15 amino acids. Original analysis: Estimation of nucleated cell counts relied on the amplification of reference gene primers. The repertoire was sequenced with immunoSEQ multiplex PCR; TCRdb's copy has only in-frame clones and lacks some. V, J and clone size derive from that table, while D and trimming were established from the DNA sequence. The profile shows more than 130,000 clones, roughly 89% of them singletons. The TCR was taken from a woman aged 40 to 50 with acute or convalescent COVID-19. Sequencing used peripheral blood. The rearrangement links TRBV4-3 to TRBJ2-3; D possibly corresponds to TRBD2 (6 bases). The CDR3 reads CASSPFGGFTDTQYF. The CDR3 nucleotides read TGCGCCAGCAGCCCGTTCGGGGGTTTCACAGATACGCAGTATTTT.